Each of the 18 T cell receptor beta chains below was sequenced from the same sample in a study of blood T cell repertoires in COVID-19. The repertoire was sequenced with immunoSEQ multiplex PCR; TCRdb's copy has only in-frame clones and lacks some. The sample includes some 45,000 clones, 80% of them seen just once. Material: peripheral blood. The receptor set was obtained from a man in his 70s with acute or convalescent COVID-19.

V usage is TRBV27 and J usage is TRBJ2-3; TRBD1 agrees at 9 bases. CDR1 is MNHEY, CDR2 SMNVEV, per germline (reference sequence). Trimming took 2 bases from V and 3 from J; bases not matched to a gene: 3. The CDR3 has 15 amino acids. The CDR3 spells CASSLLGQGTDTQYF. The CDR3 DNA follows: TGTGCCAGCAGTTTACTAGGACAGGGGACAGATACGCAGTATTTT.

The DNA of the CDR3 is TGTGCCAGCAGCTCGGGGTGGACGGCTGCAGACGGCTACACCTTC. Translated: CASSSGWTAADGYTF. The genes are TRBV5-4 and TRBJ1-2; D is uncertain. The CDR3 has 15 residues. Per the germline V gene, CDR1 is SGHNT and CDR2 is YYREEE (reference sequence). Trimming shortened V by 3 bases and J by 8 bases, and 20 bases separated the two germline ends.

The chain couples TRBV2 to TRBJ1-1; perhaps TRBD1 as D (5 bases). The V end lost 3 bases, the J end lost 0 bases, and 11 bases lay between the germline ends. Per the germline V gene, CDR1 is SNHLY and CDR2 is FYNNEI. The length of the CDR3 is 15 residues. The CDR3 protein is CASSDWGGVNTEAFF. CDR3 DNA sequence: TGTGCCAGCAGTGACTGGGGCGGAGTGAACACTGAAGCTTTCTTT.

This chain joins TRBV4-1 and TRBJ2-7, with 13 bases identical to TRBD2. Germline CDR1 reads MGHRA; CDR2 reads YSYEKL. The CDR3 extends over 16 amino acids. The V segment lost 5 bases and the J segment 5 bases; nucleotides outside the gene matches: 9. The CDR3 loop is CASSLRGTSGVHEQYF. CDR3 in DNA: TGCGCCAGCAGCTTAAGGGGGACTAGCGGGGTCCACGAGCAGTACTTC.

This clone was seen just once. In nucleotides, the CDR3 is TGTGCCTGGAGTGCCAGGGGGCGGCTCTCCGAGCAGTACTTC. The encoded protein is CAWSARGRLSEQYF. The genes are TRBV30 and TRBJ2-7; 8 bases line up with TRBD1. V was clipped by 1 base and J by 6 bases; unmatched bases: 8. Per the germline V gene, CDR1 is GTSNPN and CDR2 is SVGIG (reference sequence). The CDR3 contains 14 residues.

V and J are TRBV4-3 and TRBJ2-3, with TRBD2 as a possible D gene (5 bases). This CDR3 contains 17 residues. Germline CDR1 is LGHNA and CDR2 is YSLEER. Trimming removed 0 bases from V and 5 bases from J, with 18 bases in between. CDR3 nucleotides: TGCGCCAGCAGCCAAGATACGGGCCGGGGAAGGAGAGATACGCAGTATTTT. The encoded protein is CASSQDTGRGRRDTQYF.

CDR3 loop: CASRFGRTERREKLFF. DNA of the CDR3: TGCGCCAGCAGATTTGGGCGGACAGAAAGGAGAGAAAAACTGTTTTTT. This sequence joins TRBV5-1 and TRBJ1-4; D possibly corresponds to TRBD1 (6 bases). CDR1 is SGHRS and CDR2 is YFSETQ in the germline V gene. The CDR3 has 16 residues. V was cut by 5 bases and J by 8 bases, with 22 bases left in between.

CDR3 region: CASGLTGGDTQYF. The CDR3 nucleotides are TGTGCCAGCGGGTTGACAGGGGGGGATACGCAGTATTTT. This chain connects TRBV5-4 to TRBJ2-3, with TRBD1 matching over 9 bases. V was pared by 7 bases and J by 6 bases, with 6 bases of the junction left unmatched. CDR1 and CDR2 from the germline V gene are SGHNT and YYREEE (reference sequence). There are 13 residues in the CDR3.

This chain joins TRBV30 and TRBJ2-7, with 8 bases lining up with TRBD1. The CDR3 spans 13 residues. Germline CDR1 GTSNPN, CDR2 SVGIG (reference sequence). Trimming at V came to 2 bases and at J to 4 bases, leaving 4 bases not matched to a gene. DNA of the CDR3: TGTGCCTGGAGTACAGGGGGTTGGTACGAGCAGTACTTC. Residues: CAWSTGGWYEQYF.

This chain joins TRBV4-3 and TRBJ1-6; 7 bases are shared with TRBD1. Trimming at V came to 4 bases and at J to 0 bases, leaving 6 bases not matched to a gene. Germline V gene lookup returns CDR1 LGHNA and CDR2 YSLEER. This CDR3 contains 17 residues. The DNA for the CDR3 is TGCGCCAGCAGCCGCGACAGGGTGAGCTCCTATAATTCACCCCTCCACTTT. Its protein product is CASSRDRVSSYNSPLHF.

This rearrangement joins TRBV6-5 to TRBJ2-5, with 7 bases lining up with TRBD2. The germline V gene has CDR1 MNHEY and CDR2 SVGAGI. J gave up 3 bases and V 5 bases, and 3 bases lay outside the gene matches. The CDR3 runs 13 residues. CDR3 sequence: CASSPRGEETQYF. For the CDR3, the DNA is TGTGCCAGCAGTCCTCGGGGGGAAGAGACCCAGTACTTC.

V is TRBV20-1 and J is TRBJ2-7; D perhaps matches TRBD1 (5 bases). The CDR3 runs 11 residues. Trimming left V 1 base short and J 4 bases short, with 5 bases between. In germline, CDR1 is DFQATT, CDR2 SNEGSKA (reference sequence). The DNA for the CDR3 is TGCAGTGCTAGAGCAGGGTACGAGCAGTACTTC. Its protein product is CSARAGYEQYF.

The chain couples TRBV6-6 to TRBJ2-1; D ambiguous. From germline, CDR1 is MNHNY and CDR2 SVGAGI (reference sequence). The length of the CDR3 is 11 residues. V was cut by 0 bases and J by 10 bases, with 4 bases left in between. DNA for the CDR3: TGTGCCAGCAGTTACTCCCGGGAGCAGTTCTTC. Protein: CASSYSREQFF.

This sequence joins TRBV6-2 or TRBV6-3 and TRBJ1-2, with D unresolved. The CDR3 runs 15 residues. The germline V gene encodes CDR1 MNHEY and CDR2 SVGEGT. V lost 0 bases to trimming and J lost 5 bases, with 13 bases between them. The CDR3 loop is CASSYSEADVYGYTF. The CDR3 bases are TGTGCCAGCAGTTACTCGGAGGCAGATGTTTATGGCTACACCTTC.

V and J are TRBV10-3 and TRBJ2-7; possibly TRBD1 for D (6 bases). In germline, CDR1 is ENHRY, CDR2 SYGVKD. The ends were cut back, 3 bases at V and 2 bases at J, with 17 bases in the middle. The CDR3 length is 16 residues. The CDR3: CAISEGTGTLAYEQYF. The CDR3 nucleotides are TGTGCCATCAGTGAAGGGACCGGGACACTCGCCTACGAGCAGTACTTC.

The rearrangement uses TRBV27 and TRBJ1-2, with 8 bases that match TRBD1. Germline V gives CDR1 MNHEY, CDR2 SMNVEV (reference sequence). CDR3 size: 13 residues. V was pared by 3 bases and J by 8 bases, with 5 bases of the junction left unmatched. CDR3 DNA: TGTGCCAGCAGTTTGCAGGGGGCGCGAGGCTACACCTTC. It translates to CASSLQGARGYTF.

The chain is built from TRBV7-9 and TRBJ2-5; TRBD2 matches 10 bases. The V gene end was trimmed by 5 bases and the J gene end by 2 bases; junction bases not matched to a gene: 5. CDR3 length equals 15 residues. Germline V gene sequence: CDR1 SEHNR, CDR2 FQNEAQ (reference sequence). The CDR3 DNA reads TGTGCCAGCAGCACAGGGACTAGCGTTCAAGAGACCCAGTACTTC. It is translated as CASSTGTSVQETQYF.

The rearrangement uses TRBV6-2 or TRBV6-3 and TRBJ2-3; D not resolved. From germline, CDR1 is MNHEY and CDR2 SVGEGT. The CDR3 has 17 amino acids. V lost 6 bases, J lost 0 bases, and 19 bases lay in between. CDR3 amino acids: CASSSPSPFSSTDTQYF. Here the CDR3 DNA reads TGTGCCAGCAGCTCCCCGTCCCCGTTCTCTAGCACAGATACGCAGTATTTT.